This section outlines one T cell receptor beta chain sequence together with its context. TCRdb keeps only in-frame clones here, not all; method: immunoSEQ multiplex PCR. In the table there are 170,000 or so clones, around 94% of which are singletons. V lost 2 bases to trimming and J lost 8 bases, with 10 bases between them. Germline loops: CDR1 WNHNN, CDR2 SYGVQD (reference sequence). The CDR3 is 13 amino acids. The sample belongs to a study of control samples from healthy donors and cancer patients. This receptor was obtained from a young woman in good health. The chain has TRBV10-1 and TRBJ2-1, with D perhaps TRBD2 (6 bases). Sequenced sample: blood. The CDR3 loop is CASSETSLDEQFF. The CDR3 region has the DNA TGCGCCAGCAGTGAGACTAGCTTGGATGAGCAGTTCTTC.